This is a list of T cell receptor beta chains from one sample in a study of T cells in Graves' hyperthyroidism and ophthalmopathy. TCRdb re-analysed the multiplex PCR reads in MiXCR, keeping a single row per CDR3 protein. The sample contains roughly 500,000 distinct CDR3 sequences, about 14% of which appear only once. The source material was blood. The receptor set was obtained from a woman aged 25 to 39 with Graves' hyperthyroidism that later progressed to Graves' ophthalmopathy. The CDR3 runs from the conserved cysteine through the conserved F or W. The D gene is left open where the match is weak. Size is stated for part of the rows, as once, few or many counts, or as a class when the clone is expanded.

d_call	j_call	clone_size	v_call	cdr3_nt	cdr3_aa
.	TRBJ2-7	.	TRBV7-9	TGTACCAGCAGCTTATCACCGCTTGAGCAGTACTTC	CTSSLSPLEQYF
.	TRBJ2-5	many	TRBV28	TGTGCCAGCAGGGACCAGATACAAGAGACCCAGTACTTC	CASRDQIQETQYF
TRBD2	TRBJ2-5	.	TRBV20-1	TGCAGTGTCACCGGCGGGAGGGAAGTTCAAGAGACCCAGTACTTC	CSVTGGREVQETQYF
TRBD2	TRBJ2-3	many	TRBV6-6	TGTGCCAGCAGTTACCGGGGAGGGACTAACACAGATACGCAGTATTTT	CASSYRGGTNTDTQYF
TRBD2	TRBJ2-4	.	TRBV30	TGTGCCTGGAGCCACGGACTAGCGGGAGTCAGCAACATTCAGTACTTC	CAWSHGLAGVSNIQYF
.	TRBJ2-1	many	TRBV3-1	TGTGCCAGCAGCCGGGGTCCTTTAGACATTGAGCAGTTCTTC	CASSRGPLDIEQFF
.	TRBJ2-3	.	TRBV10-3	TGTGCCATCAGTGTGTACCGCCGGGACTCCTCCACAGATACGCAGTATTTT	CAISVYRRDSSTDTQYF
TRBD2	TRBJ2-1	many	TRBV19	TGTGCCAGTACCCCTGGTGGTAGCGGGAGGACAGATGAGCAGTTCTTC	CASTPGGSGRTDEQFF
.	TRBJ2-1	many	TRBV5-1	TGCGCCAGCAGCTTGAGTACCAGGGCCGAGTTCAATGAGCAGTTCTTC	CASSLSTRAEFNEQFF
TRBD1	TRBJ2-7	many	TRBV7-3	TGTGCCAGCAGCTTAGCGGGACAGGGGTTCTCCTACGAGCAGTACTTC	CASSLAGQGFSYEQYF